A single sample gave rise to the 10 T cell receptor beta chains below, sequenced in a study of T cells in localized non-small cell lung cancer. The method was immunoSEQ multiplex PCR; TCRdb's version includes in-frame clones alone and lacks a portion of them. This sample yields approximately 35,000 clones, of which almost 90% are seen a single time; around 4% belongs to the top ten. Sequencing used peripheral blood, obtained before any cancer treatment. The receptors stem from a man aged 40 to 70 with stage I lung adenocarcinoma.

The genes are TRBV12-5 and TRBJ2-3, with a tentative D call TRBD1 (5 bases). The germline CDR1 and CDR2 sequences are LGHNT and FRNRAP. The CDR3 consists of 15 residues. The V end lost 11 bases, the J end lost 0 bases, and 18 bases lay between the germline ends. The CDR3 here is CACNQGRTSTDTQYF. CDR3 DNA: TGTGCTTGCAACCAGGGCCGAACTAGCACAGATACGCAGTATTTT.

This chain links TRBV20-1 with TRBJ1-1; D perhaps matches TRBD1 (6 bases). This CDR3 spans 11 amino acids. V gave up 5 bases and J gave up 8 bases, with 12 bases separating them. Germline V gene sequence: CDR1 DFQATT, CDR2 SNEGSKA (reference sequence). The CDR3 is CSALLGAEAFF. CDR3 in DNA: TGCAGTGCTCTTCTGGGGGCCGAAGCTTTCTTT.

V and J are TRBV30 and TRBJ1-1; unclear D gene. The length of the CDR3 is 13 residues. The germline CDR1 and CDR2 sequences are GTSNPN and SVGIG (reference sequence). Trimming left V 0 bases short and J 6 bases short, with 11 bases between. The CDR3 DNA sequence: TGTGCCTGGAGTGTAATCTCGGGTCCTGAAGCTTTCTTT. Its protein product is CAWSVISGPEAFF.

The J gene is TRBJ2-7, the V gene TRBV7-2, with 7 bases that match TRBD1. The CDR3 has 13 residues. Per the germline V gene, CDR1 is SGHTA and CDR2 is FQGNSA. V was pared by 5 bases and J by 7 bases, with 8 bases of the junction left unmatched. CDR3 coding DNA: TGTGCCAGCAGCGTCACAGGGGTGGGGGAGCAGTACTTC. Protein: CASSVTGVGEQYF.

The chain uses TRBV30 and TRBJ2-1; no firm D call. The V end was cut by 0 bases, the J end by 0 bases, with 3 bases between. Germline-derived CDR1 and CDR2 are GTSNPN and SVGIG (reference sequence). The CDR3 extends over 13 amino acids. The CDR3 DNA is TGTGCCTGGAGTGTTGGCTCCTACAATGAGCAGTTCTTC. It encodes CAWSVGSYNEQFF.

The DNA of the CDR3 is TGTGCCAGCAGCCTCCTACAGGGGACCTCCTACGAGCAGTACTTC. Translating it yields CASSLLQGTSYEQYF. The chain combines TRBV21-1 with TRBJ2-7; no check of the table's D call, TRBD1, against the DNA was made. TRBV21-1 corresponds to a pseudogene. The CDR3 is 15 residues long.

V is TRBV2 and J is TRBJ1-5; weak D call: TRBD1 (6 bases). Looked up from germline, CDR1 is SNHLY and CDR2 is FYNNEI. V was trimmed by 4 bases and J by 4 bases, leaving 8 bases between them. CDR3 length: 13 amino acids. The CDR3 sequence is CASSGTGNQPQHF. CDR3 nucleotide sequence: TGTGCCAGCAGTGGTACAGGGAATCAGCCCCAGCATTTT. Together with reference TRBV2 and TRBJ1-5, the CDR3 gives the full variable domain: EPEVTQTPSHQVTQMGQEVILRCVPISNHLYFYWYRQILGQKVEFLVSFYNNEISEKSEIFDDQFSVERPDGSNFTLKIRSTKLEDSAMYFCASSGTGNQPQHFGDGTRLSIL.

This chain uses TRBV9 with TRBJ2-5, with unresolved D. Germline CDR1 reads SGDLS; CDR2 reads YYNGEE. V was cut by 3 bases and J by 4 bases, with 13 bases left in between. The CDR3 runs to 14 residues. The CDR3 region has the DNA TGTGCCAGCAGCGCCCGAGACAATGTAGAGACCCAGTACTTC. Its protein product is CASSARDNVETQYF.

This rearrangement joins TRBV20-1 to TRBJ1-4; D ambiguous. Trimming cost V 5 bases and J 5 bases, with 6 bases left between them. The CDR3 length is 11 residues. Germline V CDR1 and CDR2: DFQATT, SNEGSKA (reference sequence). CDR3: CSAFRNEKLFF. The CDR3 DNA follows: TGCAGTGCTTTCCGCAATGAAAAACTGTTTTTT.

The chain carries TRBV19 and TRBJ2-7; D possibly corresponds to TRBD1 (5 bases). Germline V gives CDR1 LNHDA, CDR2 SQIVND (reference sequence). V shed 3 bases and J shed 6 bases, with 9 bases lying between them. The CDR3 runs 12 residues. Here the CDR3 DNA reads TGTGCCAGTAGTATCGTAGGGGCCGAGCAGTACTTC. It encodes CASSIVGAEQYF.